Given below is one T cell receptor beta chain in context. This record belongs to a study of technical replicates of blood from several donors. Trimming stripped 3 bases from V and 5 bases from J, with 16 bases between. The CDR3 has 15 residues. CDR1 and CDR2 (germline): LNHDA, SQIVND (reference sequence). Sequencing was performed with immunoSEQ multiplex PCR; in TCRdb, only in-frame clones are kept and a portion is missing. Of about 78,000 clones in the sample, around 95% were seen once. This chain links TRBV19 with TRBJ1-2; D gene uncertain. The sequencing input was T cells isolated from PBMCs. The TCR sequence derives from a human donor in good health. CDR3 DNA: TGTGCCAGTAGTATGTATCTTGAGAGTAAATATGGCTACACCTTC. Protein sequence: CASSMYLESKYGYTF.